The clone carrying this TCR beta chain occurred many times. Through a sample-barcoded 5' primer and a J-beta primer mix, a second PCR was run for roughly 6 to 12 cycles. TCRdb reanalysed the 5' RACE reads using MiXCR and keeps one entry per CDR3 protein. The profile shows 850,000 to 950,000 distinct CDR3 sequences, around 30% of them singletons. This sample is drawn from a study of blood T cells in healthy people across ages. The germline gives CDR1 DFQATT, CDR2 SNEGSKA (reference sequence). V lost 3 bases to trimming and J lost 5 bases, with 2 bases between them. The CDR3 length is 10 residues. The sample was blood. V usage is TRBV20-1 and J usage is TRBJ2-1; D is uncertain. The sequence was collected from a woman older than 75 in good health. The CDR3 here is CSARDNEQFF. In DNA form, the CDR3 reads TGCAGTGCTAGGGACAATGAGCAGTTCTTC.